This TCR beta chain was retrieved from a study of CD8 T cells in Susac syndrome. V was trimmed by 4 bases and J by 1 base, leaving 10 bases between them. CDR3 length equals 14 residues. Germline CDR1 SGDLS, CDR2 YYNGEE. The authors sequenced TCR beta from blood CD8+ and CD4+ T cells. Reverse transcription of roughly 0.45 to 1 ug RNA was performed with random hexamers. It was immunoSEQ multiplex PCR that amplified TCR beta CDR3 across 54 Vbeta and 13 Jbeta. Each CDR3 protein is one row after TCRdb ran MiXCR on the immunoSEQ multiplex PCR reads. The data contain around 180,000 distinct CDR3 sequences, approximately 96% of them seen just once; the ten biggest clones take up 0.16%.

The chain carries TRBV9 and TRBJ2-3; D call uncertain. The receptor comes from a human donor with multiple sclerosis. Specimen: CD8+ T cells from PBMCs. The CDR3 sequence: CASSPGMGTDTQYF. DNA of the CDR3: TGTGCCAGCAGCCCCGGTATGGGCACAGATACGCAGTATTTT.